These T cell receptor beta chains were read from a single sample in a study of CD8+ T cells in alopecia areata. The data were produced by immunoSEQ multiplex PCR, yet TCRdb's version contains in-frame clones alone and is incomplete. Here the sample spans around 140,000 clones, approximately 49% being singletons. The sample was CD8+ T cells sorted from blood, taken at week 0. Receptors originate from a human donor with alopecia areata. Each CDR3 is given with its conserved first and last residue. The order of the fields is V gene, D gene, J gene, clone size, CDR3 DNA, CDR3 protein. The D gene is left open where the match is weak. A clone size is listed for some rows: how often the clone was seen (once, few, many), or a class if it is expanded.

v_call: TRBV7-9
d_call: TRBD1
j_call: TRBJ2-1
clone_size: NA
cdr3_nt: TGTGCCAGCAGTTCCCTTCTCCCAGTCGGACAGGGGTTCCATGAGCAGTTCTTC
cdr3_aa: CASSSLLPVGQGFHEQFF

v_call: TRBV18
d_call: NA
j_call: TRBJ2-7
clone_size: NA
cdr3_nt: TGTGCCAGCTCACCAGGGGGCTTCACCTACGAGCAGTACTTC
cdr3_aa: CASSPGGFTYEQYF

v_call: TRBV6-5
d_call: NA
j_call: TRBJ1-5
clone_size: few
cdr3_nt: TGTGCCAGCAGTTACGGACTGCTTTGGCCCCAGCATTTT
cdr3_aa: CASSYGLLWPQHF

v_call: TRBV30
d_call: NA
j_call: TRBJ1-3
clone_size: NA
cdr3_nt: TGTGCCTGGGCCCTAGGGCAGGGGACTGGAAACACCATATATTTT
cdr3_aa: CAWALGQGTGNTIYF

v_call: TRBV27
d_call: TRBD1
j_call: TRBJ1-5
clone_size: NA
cdr3_nt: TGTGCCAGCGCTGACAGGGGCTACAATCAGCCCCAGCATTTT
cdr3_aa: CASADRGYNQPQHF

v_call: TRBV7-9
d_call: TRBD2
j_call: TRBJ2-3
clone_size: NA
cdr3_nt: TGTGCCAGCAGCATAGCGGGGGGAAGCACAGATACGCAGTATTTT
cdr3_aa: CASSIAGGSTDTQYF

v_call: TRBV13
d_call: TRBD1
j_call: TRBJ1-1
clone_size: NA
cdr3_nt: TGTGCCAGCAGCCCCCTAAAGGACAGGGGGAGGACTGAAGCTTTCTTT
cdr3_aa: CASSPLKDRGRTEAFF

v_call: TRBV27
d_call: TRBD1
j_call: TRBJ1-6
clone_size: NA
cdr3_nt: TGTGCCAGCATGACAGGGGGTTATAATTCACCCCTCCACTTT
cdr3_aa: CASMTGGYNSPLHF

v_call: TRBV2
d_call: NA
j_call: TRBJ1-5
clone_size: NA
cdr3_nt: TGTGCCAGCAGTTGGACCAAGGTAGGACAGCCCCAGCATTTT
cdr3_aa: CASSWTKVGQPQHF

v_call: TRBV2
d_call: NA
j_call: TRBJ2-6
clone_size: few
cdr3_nt: TGTGCCAGCAGTGGGACAAGCGTCCTGACTTTC
cdr3_aa: CASSGTSVLTF

v_call: TRBV27
d_call: NA
j_call: TRBJ2-7
clone_size: NA
cdr3_nt: TGTGCCAGCAGTTTAGGCGGGGACGAGCAGTACTTC
cdr3_aa: CASSLGGDEQYF

v_call: TRBV29-1
d_call: NA
j_call: TRBJ2-3
clone_size: NA
cdr3_nt: TGCAGCGTTGCCGCAGATACGCAGTGTTTT
cdr3_aa: CSVAADTQCF

v_call: TRBV4-3
d_call: TRBD1
j_call: TRBJ2-3
clone_size: NA
cdr3_nt: TGCGCCAGCAGCCCGACAGGGGACAGAACAGATACGCAGTATTTT
cdr3_aa: CASSPTGDRTDTQYF

v_call: TRBV30
d_call: NA
j_call: TRBJ1-1
clone_size: NA
cdr3_nt: TGTGCCTGGAGGTCCGTCGGGGCCCCGAACACTGAAGCTTTCTTT
cdr3_aa: CAWRSVGAPNTEAFF

v_call: TRBV7-2
d_call: NA
j_call: TRBJ2-3
clone_size: few
cdr3_nt: TGTGCCAGCAGCTTGGGGCCTAAAAGCCACACAGATACGCAGTATTTT
cdr3_aa: CASSLGPKSHTDTQYF

v_call: TRBV18
d_call: NA
j_call: TRBJ1-2
clone_size: few
cdr3_nt: TGTGCCAGCTCACCTGAGGAGGGGCATGGCTACACCTTC
cdr3_aa: CASSPEEGHGYTF

v_call: TRBV30
d_call: NA
j_call: TRBJ2-7
clone_size: NA
cdr3_nt: TGTGCCTGGAGTAAAGGCCTGCCTAGCCTCCGCTCCTACGAGCAGTACTTC
cdr3_aa: CAWSKGLPSLRSYEQYF

v_call: TRBV15
d_call: NA
j_call: TRBJ2-2
clone_size: once
cdr3_nt: TGTGCCACCGGGGATGGGGGAAACACCGGGGAGCTGTTTTTT
cdr3_aa: CATGDGGNTGELFF

v_call: TRBV30
d_call: NA
j_call: TRBJ2-2
clone_size: NA
cdr3_nt: TGTGCCTGGACTAGCGTGGGGACCGGGGAGCTGTTTTTT
cdr3_aa: CAWTSVGTGELFF

v_call: TRBV2
d_call: TRBD2
j_call: TRBJ2-7
clone_size: NA
cdr3_nt: TGTGCCAGCAGTGAAGCCAAGGCGGGGGGTAACTACGAGCAGTACTTC
cdr3_aa: CASSEAKAGGNYEQYF

v_call: TRBV2
d_call: NA
j_call: TRBJ2-7
clone_size: NA
cdr3_nt: TGTGCCAGCCGCAGGGAGCCCTACGAGCAGTACTTC
cdr3_aa: CASRREPYEQYF

v_call: TRBV30
d_call: NA
j_call: TRBJ1-2
clone_size: NA
cdr3_nt: TGTGCCTGGAGTCTGGGGGCGCCACGAGGCTACACCTTC
cdr3_aa: CAWSLGAPRGYTF

v_call: TRBV27
d_call: TRBD2
j_call: TRBJ2-5
clone_size: NA
cdr3_nt: TGTGCCAGCACCCCCGGGACTAGCGGGGGGAGAGTAGAGACCCAGTACTTC
cdr3_aa: CASTPGTSGGRVETQYF

v_call: TRBV4-1
d_call: TRBD2
j_call: TRBJ2-5
clone_size: NA
cdr3_nt: TGCGCCAGCAGCCGCGAGCGGGGGAAAGAGACCCAGTACTTC
cdr3_aa: CASSRERGKETQYF

v_call: TRBV29-1
d_call: NA
j_call: TRBJ1-1
clone_size: few
cdr3_nt: TGCAGCGTTGAAGTCCCAGCGAACACTGAAGCTTTCTTT
cdr3_aa: CSVEVPANTEAFF

v_call: TRBV2
d_call: TRBD1
j_call: TRBJ1-2
clone_size: NA
cdr3_nt: TGTGCCAGCATCGGTTTTGGGACAGGGGCCATTTACTATGGCTACACCTTC
cdr3_aa: CASIGFGTGAIYYGYTF

v_call: TRBV29-1
d_call: NA
j_call: TRBJ1-1
clone_size: NA
cdr3_nt: TGCAGCGTTGAACTGGCCACCGGACCCACTGAAGCTTTCTTT
cdr3_aa: CSVELATGPTEAFF

v_call: TRBV30
d_call: NA
j_call: TRBJ2-2
clone_size: once
cdr3_nt: TGTGCCTGGAGTCAATACACCGAAGAGAACACCGGGGAGCTGTTTTTT
cdr3_aa: CAWSQYTEENTGELFF

v_call: TRBV4-2
d_call: NA
j_call: TRBJ2-5
clone_size: NA
cdr3_nt: TGTGCCAGCAGCCACCTAGAGGAGACGGGCCAAGAGACCCAGTACTTC
cdr3_aa: CASSHLEETGQETQYF